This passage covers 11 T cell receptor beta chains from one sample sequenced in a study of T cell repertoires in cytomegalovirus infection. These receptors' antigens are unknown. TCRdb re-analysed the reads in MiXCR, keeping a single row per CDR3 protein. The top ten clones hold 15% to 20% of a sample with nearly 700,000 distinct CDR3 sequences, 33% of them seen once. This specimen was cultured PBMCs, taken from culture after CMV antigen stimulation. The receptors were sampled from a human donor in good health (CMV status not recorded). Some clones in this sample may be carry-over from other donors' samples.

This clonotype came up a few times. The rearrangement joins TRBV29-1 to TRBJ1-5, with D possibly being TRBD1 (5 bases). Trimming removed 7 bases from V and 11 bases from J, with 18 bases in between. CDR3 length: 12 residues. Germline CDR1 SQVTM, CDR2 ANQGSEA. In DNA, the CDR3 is TGCAGCGGGCGGGACTCCGCGGGGGCCCAGCATTTT. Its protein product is CSGRDSAGAQHF.

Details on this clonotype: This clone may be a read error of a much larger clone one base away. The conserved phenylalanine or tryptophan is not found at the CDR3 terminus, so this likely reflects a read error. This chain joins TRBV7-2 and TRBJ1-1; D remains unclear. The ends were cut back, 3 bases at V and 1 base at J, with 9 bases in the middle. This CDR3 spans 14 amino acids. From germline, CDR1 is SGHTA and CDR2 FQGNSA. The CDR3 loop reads CASSFVRQNTEAFL. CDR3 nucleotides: TGTGCCAGCAGCTTCGTAAGACAGAACACTGAAGCTTTCTTG.

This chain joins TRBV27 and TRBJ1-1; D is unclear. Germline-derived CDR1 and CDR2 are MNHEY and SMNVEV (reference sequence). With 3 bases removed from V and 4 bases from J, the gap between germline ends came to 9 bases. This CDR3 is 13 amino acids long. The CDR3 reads CASSFWLGTEAFF. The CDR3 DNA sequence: TGTGCCAGCAGTTTTTGGTTAGGCACTGAAGCTTTCTTT.

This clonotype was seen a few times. CDR3 in amino acids: CAGRWLTHTDTQYF. CDR3 bases: TGTGCCGGCCGGTGGCTAACCCACACAGATACGCAGTATTTT. The chain links TRBV2 to TRBJ2-3; D is undetermined. The germline V gene has CDR1 SNHLY and CDR2 FYNNEI. The V end lost 11 bases, the J end lost 2 bases, and 17 bases lay between the germline ends. The CDR3 consists of 14 residues. The full variable domain, in which reference TRBV2 and TRBJ2-3 provide the parts outside the CDR3, is EPEVTQTPSHQVTQMGQEVILRCVPISNHLYFYWYRQILGQKVEFLVSFYNNEISEKSEIFDDQFSVERPDGSNFTLKIRSTKLEDSAMYFCAGRWLTHTDTQYFGPGTRLTVL.

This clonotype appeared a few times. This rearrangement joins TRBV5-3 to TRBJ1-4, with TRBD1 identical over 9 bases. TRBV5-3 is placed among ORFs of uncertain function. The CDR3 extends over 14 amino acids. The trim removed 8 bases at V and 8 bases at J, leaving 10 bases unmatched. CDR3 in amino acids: CASSRTGDREKLFF. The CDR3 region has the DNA TGTGCCAGCAGCAGGACAGGGGATAGAGAAAAACTGTTTTTT.

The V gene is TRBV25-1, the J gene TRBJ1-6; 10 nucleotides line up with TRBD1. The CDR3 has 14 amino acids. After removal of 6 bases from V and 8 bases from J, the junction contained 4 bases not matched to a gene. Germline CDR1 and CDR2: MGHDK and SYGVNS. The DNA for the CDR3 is TGTGCCAGCAGCCCGACAGGGGGCGATTCACCCCTCCACTTT. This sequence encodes CASSPTGGDSPLHF.

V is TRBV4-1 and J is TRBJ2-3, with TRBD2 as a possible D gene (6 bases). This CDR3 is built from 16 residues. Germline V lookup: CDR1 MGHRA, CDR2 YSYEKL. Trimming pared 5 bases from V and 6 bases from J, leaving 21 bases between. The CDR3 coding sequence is TGCGCCAGCAGCACCCCCGGAGGGGACCTGGGGGATACGCAGTATTTT. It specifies CASSTPGGDLGDTQYF.

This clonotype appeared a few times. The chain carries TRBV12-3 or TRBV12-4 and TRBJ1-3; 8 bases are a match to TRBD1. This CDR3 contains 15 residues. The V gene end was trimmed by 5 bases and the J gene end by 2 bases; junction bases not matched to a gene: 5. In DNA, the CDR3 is TGTGCCAGCAGTCCCCGGACAGGGACTGGAAACACCATATATTTT. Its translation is CASSPRTGTGNTIYF.

The CDR3 sequence: CASSMGRYQDTQYF. The CDR3 bases are TGTGCCAGTAGTATGGGACGGTACCAGGATACGCAGTATTTT. The chain uses TRBV19 and TRBJ2-3; the D gene could be TRBD1 or TRBD2 (5 bases each). The CDR3 sequence is 14 residues long. CDR1 and CDR2 from the germline V gene are LNHDA and SQIVND (reference sequence). V was trimmed by 3 bases and J by 6 bases, leaving 13 bases between them. The full variable domain, completed using reference TRBV19 and TRBJ2-3, is DGGITQSPKYLFRKEGQNVTLSCEQNLNHDAMYWYRQDPGQGLRLIYYSQIVNDFQKGDIAEGYSVSREKKESFPLTVTSAQKNPTAFYLCASSMGRYQDTQYFGPGTRLTVL.

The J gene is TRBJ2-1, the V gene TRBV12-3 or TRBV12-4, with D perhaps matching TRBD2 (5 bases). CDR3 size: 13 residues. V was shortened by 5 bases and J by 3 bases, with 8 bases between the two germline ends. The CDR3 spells CASSIRGYNEQFF. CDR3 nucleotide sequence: TGTGCCAGCAGTATTCGGGGCTACAATGAGCAGTTCTTC.

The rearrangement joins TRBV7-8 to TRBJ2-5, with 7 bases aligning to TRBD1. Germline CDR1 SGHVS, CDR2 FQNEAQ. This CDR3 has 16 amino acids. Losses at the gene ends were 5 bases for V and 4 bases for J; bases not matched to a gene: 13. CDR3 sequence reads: CASSPRQGWARETQYF. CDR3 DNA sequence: TGTGCCAGCAGCCCGCGACAGGGCTGGGCAAGAGAGACCCAGTACTTC.